A single sample gave rise to the 23 T cell receptor beta chains below, sequenced in a study of regulatory T cells in long-lasting Graves disease. Time point denoted: persistent/refractory GD, antithyroid drugs over 5 years with positive TRAb. PBMCs were the source of the RNA used for TCR sequencing. The TCR beta library used iRepertoire HTBI primers with Arm-PCR amplification of CDR3. TCRdb ran MiXCR on the multiplex PCR reads and lists one entry per CDR3 protein. This sample yields roughly 400,000 distinct CDR3 sequences, of which around 20% are seen a single time; around an eighth belongs to the top ten. The sample in question was peripheral blood mononuclear cells (PBMCs), obtained when the disease was refractory, from a patient treated with antithyroid drugs. Source of these receptors: a female donor with Graves disease.

To note about this clonotype: A much larger clone sits a single nucleotide away, making a read error possible. The chain joins TRBV6-5 to TRBJ2-1; D is possibly TRBD2 (7 bases). Trimming left V 4 bases short and J 0 bases short, with 22 bases between. CDR1 is MNHEY and CDR2 is SVGAGI in the germline V gene. The CDR3 length is 19 residues. The CDR3 DNA sequence: TGTGCCAGCAGTTCAACGGGGGACGGGGGGCATGGCTCCTACAATGAGCAGTTCTTC. It codes for CASSSTGDGGHGSYNEQFF.

This clonotype appeared many times. The rearrangement uses TRBV28 and TRBJ1-2, with D perhaps matching TRBD1 (6 bases). CDR3 length equals 15 residues. From germline, CDR1 is MDHEN and CDR2 SYDVKM. Trimming shortened V by 1 base and J by 6 bases, and 15 bases separated the two germline ends. CDR3 residues: CASSLFPGGANGYTF. DNA for the CDR3: TGTGCCAGCAGTTTATTTCCTGGGGGCGCGAATGGCTACACCTTC.

Ten or more counts support this clonotype. The gene calls are TRBV2 and TRBJ2-7; no clear D gene. Germline CDR1 and CDR2: SNHLY and FYNNEI. The CDR3 totals 11 residues. Trimming took 5 bases from V and 1 from J, leaving 3 bases between them. CDR3 protein: CASSWSYEQYF. The CDR3 nucleotides read TGTGCCAGCAGTTGGTCCTACGAGCAGTACTTC.

The rearrangement joins TRBV27 to TRBJ2-3, with a tentative D call TRBD1 (5 bases). V was cut by 4 bases and J by 5 bases, with 16 bases left in between. This CDR3 comprises 15 residues. Per the germline V gene, CDR1 is MNHEY and CDR2 is SMNVEV (reference sequence). The CDR3 DNA reads TGTGCCAGCAGTTCCCCAGTCCAGGGTATAGATACGCAGTATTTT. Amino acids: CASSSPVQGIDTQYF.

This clonotype was seen a few times. The chain employs TRBV7-2 and TRBJ2-7, with D unclear. Germline assignment: CDR1 SGHTA and CDR2 FQGNSA. Trimming stripped 0 bases from V and 3 bases from J, with 9 bases between. CDR3 length: 14 amino acids. The CDR3 bases are TGTGCCAGCAGCTTAGCGGACCTGTTCTACGAGCAGTACTTC. It yields the protein CASSLADLFYEQYF.

The chain carries TRBV19 and TRBJ1-2, with D unclear. Germline V gives CDR1 LNHDA, CDR2 SQIVND (reference sequence). V lost 5 bases and J lost 6, with 22 bases in between. The CDR3 consists of 16 residues. CDR3 DNA: TGTGCCAGTAGTGCCGAGGGTGGGCGTATCGGGAATGGCTACACCTTC. Translation gives CASSAEGGRIGNGYTF.

This clonotype showed up many times. The chain has TRBV5-1 and TRBJ1-2; D is possibly TRBD1 (5 bases). This CDR3 contains 12 residues. Germline V gene lookup returns CDR1 SGHRS and CDR2 YFSETQ. Trimming took off 4 bases at V and 3 bases at J, with 7 bases between the two ends. CDR3 bases: TGCGCCAGCAGCATAGGGGACTATGGCTACACCTTC. Protein sequence: CASSIGDYGYTF.

There are a few counts of this clonotype. This sequence joins TRBV29-1 and TRBJ2-1, with 9 bases lining up with TRBD1. V lost 7 bases, J lost 6 bases, and 13 bases stayed unmatched. This CDR3 is built from 15 residues. The germline gives CDR1 SQVTM, CDR2 ANQGSEA. This chain's CDR3 is CSALTLGDRANEQFF. The CDR3 DNA is TGCAGCGCCCTCACCCTGGGGGACAGGGCCAATGAGCAGTTCTTC.

This clonotype appeared many times. The V call is TRBV12-3 or TRBV12-4, the J call TRBJ2-5; D is uncertain. The CDR3 has 15 amino acids. V was clipped by 2 bases and J by 3 bases, with 13 bases between them. DNA for the CDR3: TGTGCCAGCAGTTTATTAGGGTTCGGCGAAGAGACCCAGTACTTC. Its protein is CASSLLGFGEETQYF.

The CDR3 sequence: CASSEAPPMRAQEQFF. CDR3 bases: TGTGCCAGCAGTGAAGCGCCTCCAATGAGGGCGCAGGAGCAGTTCTTC. The chain links TRBV2 to TRBJ2-1, with D maybe TRBD2 (5 bases). The CDR3 runs 16 residues. V lost 0 bases, J lost 10 bases, and 19 bases lay in between. Germline CDR1 and CDR2: SNHLY and FYNNEI.

This clonotype was observed many times. The genes are TRBV27 and TRBJ1-2; D possibly corresponds to TRBD1 (6 bases). CDR1 is MNHEY, CDR2 SMNVEV, per germline (reference sequence). The CDR3 is 15 amino acids. The ends were cut back, 5 bases at V and 2 bases at J, with 15 bases in the middle. The CDR3 reads CASSGLRGPNYGYTF. The CDR3 bases are TGTGCCAGCAGTGGGCTCCGGGGGCCGAACTATGGCTACACCTTC.

This clonotype has more than one count but fewer than ten. The rearrangement joins TRBV7-9 to TRBJ2-7; 10 bases are a match to TRBD1. This CDR3 comprises 16 residues. CDR1 and CDR2 from the germline V gene are SEHNR and FQNEAQ (reference sequence). V shed 5 bases, J shed 2 bases, and the junction held 9 bases outside the gene matches. CDR3 sequence: CASSPRDRGYTYEQYF. The DNA of the CDR3 is TGTGCCAGCAGCCCTCGGGACAGGGGATACACCTACGAGCAGTACTTC.

This clonotype was seen at least ten times. V gene TRBV2 combines with J gene TRBJ2-7, with a tentative D call TRBD2 (6 bases). Trimming stripped 2 bases from V and 2 bases from J, with 13 bases between. The CDR3 has 15 residues. Germline V gene data show CDR1 as SNHLY and CDR2 as FYNNEI. CDR3 in amino acids: CASSERGRSTYEQYF. In DNA, the CDR3 is TGTGCCAGCAGTGAACGAGGGAGGTCGACCTACGAGCAGTACTTC.

CDR3 in amino acids: CASIPQGQGTYEQYF. Written as DNA, the CDR3 is TGTGCCAGCATCCCCCAGGGACAGGGTACCTACGAGCAGTACTTC. V and J are TRBV2 and TRBJ2-7; 9 nucleotides line up with TRBD1. There are 15 residues in the CDR3. Trimming took 7 bases from V and 2 from J; bases not matched to a gene: 9. Germline CDR1 and CDR2: SNHLY and FYNNEI.

This clonotype occurred a few times. The chain links TRBV20-1 to TRBJ1-5, with no clear D. CDR1 and CDR2 (germline): DFQATT, SNEGSKA (reference sequence). CDR3 length equals 14 residues. Trimming cost V 2 bases and J 5 bases, with 13 bases left between them. CDR3 amino acids: CSARWGWGDQPQHF. For the CDR3, the DNA is TGCAGTGCTAGATGGGGTTGGGGAGATCAGCCCCAGCATTTT.

This clonotype has at least ten counts. The chain has TRBV5-1 and TRBJ1-4; D remains ambiguous. CDR3 length equals 15 residues. Looked up from germline, CDR1 is SGHRS and CDR2 is YFSETQ. Trimming removed 4 bases from V and 0 bases from J, with 10 bases in between. The CDR3 DNA reads TGCGCCAGCAGCCTGGAAAGTGCAACTAATGAAAAACTGTTTTTT. Amino acid sequence: CASSLESATNEKLFF. The variable domain in full, completed from reference TRBV5-1 and TRBJ1-4, reads KAGVTQTPRYLIKTRGQQVTLSCSPISGHRSVSWYQQTPGQGLQFLFEYFSETQRNKGNFPGRFSGRQFSNSRSEMNVSTLELGDSALYLCASSLESATNEKLFFGSGTQLSVL.

This clonotype was recorded many times. Written as DNA, the CDR3 is TGTGCCAGCAGTCCACTAGCGGGAGCGTACGAGCAGTACTTC. Its protein is CASSPLAGAYEQYF. The rearrangement uses TRBV27 and TRBJ2-7; 11 nucleotides line up with TRBD2. The ends lost 5 bases at V and 4 bases at J; junction bases unmatched: 4. Germline lookup yields CDR1 MNHEY and CDR2 SMNVEV (reference sequence). This CDR3 is built from 14 residues.

The chain carries TRBV9 and TRBJ2-2; TRBD1 matches at 7 bases. The CDR3 consists of 9 residues. Losses at the gene ends were 10 bases for V and 16 bases for J; bases not matched to a gene: 7. The germline CDR1 and CDR2 sequences are SGDLS and YYNGEE. CDR3 sequence reads: CAPRQGEFF. DNA of the CDR3: TGTGCCCCGCGTCAGGGGGAGTTTTTT.

A few counts support this clonotype. V is TRBV5-1 and J is TRBJ1-2, with a tentative D call TRBD1 (5 bases). With 3 bases removed from V and 4 bases from J, the gap between germline ends came to 13 bases. CDR3 length equals 14 residues. Looked up from germline, CDR1 is SGHRS and CDR2 is YFSETQ. The CDR3 coding sequence is TGCGCCAGCAGCTGGGCGGAGGGGCCCTATGGCTACACCTTC. Translated, it gives CASSWAEGPYGYTF.

This clonotype was detected a few times. The chain recombines TRBV30 with TRBJ2-2; D is unresolved. Germline CDR1 GTSNPN, CDR2 SVGIG (reference sequence). V gave up 3 bases and J gave up 5 bases, with 10 bases separating them. The length of the CDR3 is 13 residues. The CDR3 sequence: CAWSPTKTGELFF. The DNA of the CDR3 is TGTGCCTGGAGCCCAACTAAAACCGGGGAGCTGTTTTTT.

In nucleotides, the CDR3 is TGTGCCAGCAGCCCCTCCGGGACGGACCTTTACGAGCAGTACTTC. Its protein product is CASSPSGTDLYEQYF. The chain links TRBV7-9 to TRBJ2-7, with D possibly called TRBD1 or TRBD2 (5 bases each). Trimming cost V 5 bases and J 4 bases, with 18 bases left between them. The germline gives CDR1 SEHNR, CDR2 FQNEAQ (reference sequence). The CDR3 totals 15 residues.

Many counts were recorded for this clonotype. V gene TRBV5-1 combines with J gene TRBJ1-6; 9 bases agree with TRBD1. V was pared by 4 bases and J by 10 bases, with 9 bases of the junction left unmatched. CDR1 is SGHRS, CDR2 YFSETQ, per germline. The length of the CDR3 is 15 residues. CDR3 in DNA: TGCGCCAGCAGCCTGGATGGGACAGGGCAGTCACCCCTCCACTTT. This encodes CASSLDGTGQSPLHF.

A remark on this clonotype: Just one base apart from a much larger clone, this may be a read error. Written as DNA, the CDR3 is TGTGCCAGCAGCTTGGTTGCAGGGCCTATGAACACTGGAGCTTTCTTT. Protein sequence: CASSLVAGPMNTGAFF. V and J are TRBV5-5 and TRBJ1-1; D may be TRBD1 (5 bases). CDR3 length: 16 amino acids. Germline V gene sequence: CDR1 SGHKS, CDR2 YYEKEE (reference sequence).